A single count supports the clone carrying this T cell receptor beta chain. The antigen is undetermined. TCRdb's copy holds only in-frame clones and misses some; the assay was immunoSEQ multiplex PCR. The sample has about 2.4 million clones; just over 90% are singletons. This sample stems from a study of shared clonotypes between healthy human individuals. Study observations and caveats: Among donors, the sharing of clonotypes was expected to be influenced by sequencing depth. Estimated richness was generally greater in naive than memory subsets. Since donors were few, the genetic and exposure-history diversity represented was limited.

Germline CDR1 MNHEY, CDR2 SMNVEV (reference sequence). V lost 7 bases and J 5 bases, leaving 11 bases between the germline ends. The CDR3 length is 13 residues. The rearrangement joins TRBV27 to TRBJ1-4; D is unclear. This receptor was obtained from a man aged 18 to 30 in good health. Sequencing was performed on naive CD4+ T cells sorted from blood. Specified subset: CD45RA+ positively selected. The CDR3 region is CASTSGYNEKLFF. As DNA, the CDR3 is TGTGCCAGCACCTCTGGATACAATGAAAAACTGTTTTTT.